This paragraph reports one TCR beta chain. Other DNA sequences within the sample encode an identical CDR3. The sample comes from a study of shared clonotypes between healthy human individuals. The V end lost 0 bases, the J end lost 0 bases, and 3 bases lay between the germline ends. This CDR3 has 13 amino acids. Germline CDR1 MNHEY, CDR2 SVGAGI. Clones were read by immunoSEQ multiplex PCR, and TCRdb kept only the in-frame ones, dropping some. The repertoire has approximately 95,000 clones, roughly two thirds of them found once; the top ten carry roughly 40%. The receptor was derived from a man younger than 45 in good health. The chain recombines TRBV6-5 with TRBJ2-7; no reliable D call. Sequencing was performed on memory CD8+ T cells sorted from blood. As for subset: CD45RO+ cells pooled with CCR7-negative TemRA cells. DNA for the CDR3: TGTGCCAGCAGTTACTCACCCTCCTACGAGCAGTACTTC. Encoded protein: CASSYSPSYEQYF.